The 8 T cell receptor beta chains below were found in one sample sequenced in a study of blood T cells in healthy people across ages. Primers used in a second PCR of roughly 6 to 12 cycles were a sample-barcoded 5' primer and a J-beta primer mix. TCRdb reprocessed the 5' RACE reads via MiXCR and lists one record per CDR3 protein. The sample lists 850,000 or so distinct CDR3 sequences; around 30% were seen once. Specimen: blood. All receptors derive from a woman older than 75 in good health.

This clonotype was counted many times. The CDR3 nucleotides read TGTGCCAGCAGCCCTCCGGGGTTTAGTGGCTACACCTTC. As protein: CASSPPGFSGYTF. The chain couples TRBV27 to TRBJ1-2; no clear D. Germline V CDR1 and CDR2: MNHEY, SMNVEV (reference sequence). The CDR3 is made up of 13 amino acids. Deletions cut 6 bases from V and 7 bases from J, with 15 bases between.

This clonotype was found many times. The CDR3 is CSALRFGGRAQETQYF. In DNA, the CDR3 is TGCAGTGCTCTTCGCTTCGGGGGGAGGGCCCAAGAGACCCAGTACTTC. The chain combines TRBV20-1 with TRBJ2-5; 7 bases match TRBD2. Germline-derived CDR1 and CDR2 are DFQATT and SNEGSKA (reference sequence). The CDR3 sequence is 16 residues long. J was trimmed by 1 base and V by 5 bases; bases with no gene match: 13.

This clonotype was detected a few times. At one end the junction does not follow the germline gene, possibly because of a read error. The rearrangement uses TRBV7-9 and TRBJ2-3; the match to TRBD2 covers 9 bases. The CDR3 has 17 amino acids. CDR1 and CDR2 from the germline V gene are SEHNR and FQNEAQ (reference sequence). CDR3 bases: TGTGCCAGCAACTTAGGGATTGCGGGGGGGCTCGCAGATACGCAGTATTTT. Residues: CASNLGIAGGLADTQYF. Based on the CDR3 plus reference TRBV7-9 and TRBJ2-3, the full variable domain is DTGVSQNPRHKITKRGQNVTFRCDPISEHNRLYWYRQTLGQGPEFLTYFQNEAQLEKSRLLSDRFSAERPKGSFSTLEIQRTEQGDSAMYLCASNLGIAGGLADTQYFGPGTRLTVL.

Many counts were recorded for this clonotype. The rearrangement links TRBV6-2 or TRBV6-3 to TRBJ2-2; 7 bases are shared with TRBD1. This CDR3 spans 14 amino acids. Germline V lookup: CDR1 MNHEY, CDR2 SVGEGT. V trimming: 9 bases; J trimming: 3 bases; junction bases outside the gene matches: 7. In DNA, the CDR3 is TGTGCCAGTCAACAGGGGATAGACACCGGGGAGCTGTTTTTT. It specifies CASQQGIDTGELFF.

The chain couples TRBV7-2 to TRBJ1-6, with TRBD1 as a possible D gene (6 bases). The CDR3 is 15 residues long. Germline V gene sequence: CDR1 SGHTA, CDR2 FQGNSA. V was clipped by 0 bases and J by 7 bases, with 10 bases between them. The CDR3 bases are TGTGCCAGCAGCTTAGCTTCGGGGGCAAATTCACCCCTCCACTTT. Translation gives CASSLASGANSPLHF.

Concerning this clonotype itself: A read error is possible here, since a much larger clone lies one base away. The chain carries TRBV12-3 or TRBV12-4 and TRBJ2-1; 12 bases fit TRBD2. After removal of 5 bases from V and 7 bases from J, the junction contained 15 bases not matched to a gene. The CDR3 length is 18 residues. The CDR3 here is CASSLRLAGATGRNEQFF. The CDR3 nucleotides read TGTGCCAGCAGTCTCCGACTAGCGGGGGCTACAGGGAGGAATGAGCAGTTCTTC.

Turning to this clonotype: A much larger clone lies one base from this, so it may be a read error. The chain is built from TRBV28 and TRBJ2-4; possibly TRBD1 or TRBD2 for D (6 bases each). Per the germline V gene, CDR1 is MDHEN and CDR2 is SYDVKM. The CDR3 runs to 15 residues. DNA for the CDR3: TGTGCCAACAGTTTCAGGGGACTAGCCAAAAACATTCAGTACTTC. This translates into CANSFRGLAKNIQYF. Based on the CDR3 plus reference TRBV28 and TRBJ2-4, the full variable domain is DVKVTQSSRYLVKRTGEKVFLECVQDMDHENMFWYRQDPGLGLRLIYFSYDVKMKEKGDIPEGYSVSREKKERFSLILESASTNQTSMYLCANSFRGLAKNIQYFGAGTRLSVL.

The CDR3 is CASSQGPHGRRKWSNQPQHF. CDR3 sequence (DNA): TGTGCCAGCAGCCAGGGCCCCCACGGGAGACGAAAATGGAGCAATCAGCCCCAGCATTTT. The rearrangement joins TRBV3-1 to TRBJ1-5; D unclear. Trimming pared 3 bases from V and 1 base from J, leaving 25 bases between. This CDR3 is built from 20 residues. CDR1 is LGHDT, CDR2 YNNKEL, per germline (reference sequence).